This TCR beta chain was recorded in a study of CD8 T cells in ankylosing spondylitis. Findings and caveats of the study: A CD8+ phenotype characterized the disease-linked clones, which were relatively rare in peripheral blood. Within ankylosing spondylitis blood, a TCR beta motif made up of fewer than ten highly homologous variants appeared to be characteristic. Significantly higher representation of disease-linked clones was reported for matched ankylosing spondylitis synovial fluid.

Concerning this clonotype: The antigen is not known.

Libraries of TCR beta came from quantitative 5'-RACE with molecular barcodes. TCRdb processed the 5' RACE reads anew with MiXCR; each CDR3 protein has one entry. Found here are 800,000 to 900,000 distinct CDR3 sequences, approximately 10% of them singletons; the top ten hold 0.45% to 0.6%. CDR3 length equals 17 residues. The trim removed 4 bases at V and 3 bases at J, leaving 7 bases unmatched. CDR1 and CDR2 (germline): SGHRS, YFSETQ. The specimen sequenced was blood, either unsorted or a sorted T cell fraction (not recorded which). The clonotype originates from a male donor with ankylosing spondylitis. The V and J genes are TRBV5-1 and TRBJ2-1; 13 positions match TRBD2. CDR3 protein: CASSTRTSGSYYNEQFF. The CDR3 nucleotides read TGCGCCAGCAGCACCCGGACTAGCGGGAGCTACTACAATGAGCAGTTCTTC.